The T cell receptor (beta chain) described here comes from a study of identical twins. Study-wide points: Partly confounded zero-insertion analyses could result from invariant MAIT and iNKT cells.

One entry per CDR3 protein results from TCRdb running MiXCR on the 5' RACE reads. The table shows hundreds of thousands of distinct CDR3 sequences, with 21% occurring only once. V was trimmed by 4 bases and J by 1 base, leaving 17 bases between them. Germline V gives CDR1 MGHRA, CDR2 YSYEKL. The CDR3 length is 17 residues. This clonotype was recorded a few times. As yet, its antigen is unknown. The sample also formed part of further work on T cells expressing NK-cell markers. According to that study: According to the study, TCR beta repertoires originated from sorted CD3+CD56+NKG2C+, CD3+CD56+NKG2C- and CD3+CD56-NKG2C+ T cells.

The TCR originated in a woman younger than 30 in good health. The chain carries TRBV4-1 and TRBJ2-1; D is perhaps TRBD1 (5 bases). The sample was PBMCs. CDR3 residues: CASSPRGVGDSYNEQFF. CDR3 DNA: TGCGCCAGCAGCCCCCGTGGTGTAGGGGATTCCTACAATGAGCAGTTCTTC.